The sequence of this TCR beta chain was determined in a study of beta chain features in type 1 diabetes. Study in general: No age, gender or cell yield differences were seen between patients and healthy donors. Sorted cells from all samples, numbering about 99,000,000, were examined.

Concerning this clone itself: Its cognate antigen is unknown.

Sequencing targeted expressed TCRB transcripts, as all isolated RNA had been reverse transcribed. Sequencing used immunoSEQ multiplex PCR; TCRdb keeps in-frame clones, though not all of them. The repertoire has about 360,000 clones, roughly 12% of them found once; the top ten carry around 0.0099%. Findings and limits, study-wide: Patients and controls would share equally any PCR tilt toward shorter templates. HLA influence on TCRB rearrangement stayed unresolved here. There was a moderate but significant shortening of TCRB CDR3s in all four CD4+ subsets of Type 1 diabetes patients.

The sequence was obtained from a woman aged 18-29 years with type 1 diabetes. Material: naive CD4+ T cells from blood.

The CDR3 coding sequence is TGCAGCGCCGCCAGGGAGAACACTGAAGCTTTCTTT. This encodes CSAARENTEAFF. J is TRBJ1-1 and V is TRBV29-1, with D perhaps TRBD1 (5 bases). V gave up 7 bases and J gave up 1 base, with 10 bases separating them. The CDR3 extends over 12 amino acids. Germline V CDR1 and CDR2: SQVTM, ANQGSEA.